The T cell receptor beta chain under discussion was sequenced for a study of tumour-infiltrating T cells in Burkitt lymphoma (dated by TCRdb to the early 2020s). The study in broad terms: TCR repertoire data were compared against clinical outcome, and productive clonality predicted overall survival and progression-free survival independently of established prognostic factors such as age at diagnosis.

Regarding this clone: The specificity of this receptor is unknown. Within one base of it there is no much larger clone, and no base qualities were kept.

V is pared back by 3 bases and J by 6 bases, with 6 bases lying between the germline termini. The CDR3 numbers 12 residues from cysteine through phenylalanine. Only the CDR3 DNA stays, 36 bases, in frame from base 1. The germline V gene encodes CDR1 MGHDK and CDR2 SYGVNS. The receptor library was made with the immunoSEQ multiplex PCR assay. Entries here come from immuneACCESS through TCRdb and include only in-frame sequences with V and J called. Some clones fail to appear in such tables; in the studies checked, an unresolved V gene covers under half of the shortfall, and the cause of the remainder is unknown. This sample gives 15,000 to 20,000 clones in total; more than 65% of them show up just once. The ten largest clones take up less than 2.5% of the sample.

This receptor was obtained from a human donor with diffuse large B-cell lymphoma. Sequencing was performed on tumor tissue. The chain employs TRBV25-1 and TRBJ2-1, and the D gene may be TRBD2, 5 bases matching. Here is the DNA: TGTGCCAGCAGTGACCGGGGCAATGAGCAGTTCTTC. Translated, this is CASSDRGNEQFF.